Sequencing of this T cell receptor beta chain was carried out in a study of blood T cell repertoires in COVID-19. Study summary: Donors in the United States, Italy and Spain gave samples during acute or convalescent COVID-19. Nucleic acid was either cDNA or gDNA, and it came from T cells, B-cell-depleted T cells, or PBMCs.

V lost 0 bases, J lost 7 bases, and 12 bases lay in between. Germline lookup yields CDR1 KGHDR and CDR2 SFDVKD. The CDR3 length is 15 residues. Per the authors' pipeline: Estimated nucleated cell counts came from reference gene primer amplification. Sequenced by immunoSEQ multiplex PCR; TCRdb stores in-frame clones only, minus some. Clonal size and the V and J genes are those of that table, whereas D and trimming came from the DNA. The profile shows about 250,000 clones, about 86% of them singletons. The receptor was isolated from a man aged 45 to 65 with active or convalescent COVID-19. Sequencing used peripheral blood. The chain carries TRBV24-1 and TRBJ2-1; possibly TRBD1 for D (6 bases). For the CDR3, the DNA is TGTGCCACCAGTGATTTGGGTGCAGGGGAAAATGAGCAGTTCTTC. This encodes CATSDLGAGENEQFF.